This T cell receptor beta chain was recovered during a study of CD8+ T cells in alopecia areata. On the study more broadly: Patients in the study were on tofacitinib for 6 to 18 months, then off it for 6 months.

A word on this clone: Its specificity is not known.

Overall study findings and caveats: Normal scalp showed lower clonality than lesional scalp, especially alopecia totalis/universalis. The study also sequences resident alphabeta T cells of normal skin in scalp samples.

Sequencing templates came from extracted RNA that was reverse transcribed into cDNA. Clones were read by immunoSEQ multiplex PCR, and TCRdb kept only the in-frame ones, dropping some. The sample has 110,000 to 150,000 clones, around three fifths seen once. In alopecia areata patients, both lesional scalp punch biopsies and peripheral blood were collected. The TCR sequence derives from a human donor with alopecia areata. This sample comprised CD4+ T cells sorted from blood, obtained at week 0.

The CDR3 DNA sequence: TGTGCCAGCAGCCGCGGGACAGGGGAGTCCGGTTCACCCCTCCACTTT. This encodes CASSRGTGESGSPLHF. This sequence joins TRBV4-2 and TRBJ1-6, with 10 bases lining up with TRBD1. J was trimmed by 9 bases and V by 4 bases; bases with no gene match: 9. CDR1 LGHNA and CDR2 YNFKEQ come from the germline V gene. CDR3 size: 16 residues.